These 11 T cell receptor beta chains were all obtained from the same sample, sequenced in a study of beta chain features in type 1 diabetes. The study reverse transcribed the entire isolated RNA, so it sequenced expressed TCRB transcripts. Data came from immunoSEQ multiplex PCR; TCRdb stores just in-frame clones and leaves some out. The profile shows 150,000 to 200,000 clones, less than 15% of them singletons. The specimen was central memory CD4+ T cells from blood. The source of these receptors is a woman aged 18-29 years in good health.

The chain employs TRBV27 and TRBJ2-5; TRBD1 matches 7 bases. The CDR3 length is 13 residues. V trimming: 5 bases; J trimming: 3 bases; junction bases outside the gene matches: 3. CDR1 is MNHEY, CDR2 SMNVEV, per germline (reference sequence). The CDR3: CASSRQGKETQYF. The CDR3 nucleotides are TGTGCCAGCAGTCGACAGGGAAAAGAGACCCAGTACTTC.

The V and J genes are TRBV28 and TRBJ1-2, with D tentatively TRBD1 (6 bases). V was shortened by 6 bases and J by 6 bases, with 14 bases between the two germline ends. The CDR3 is 13 residues long. The germline V gene has CDR1 MDHEN and CDR2 SYDVKM. CDR3 in DNA: TGTGCCAGCAGCATACAGGACAGCGATGGCTACACCTTC. Translation gives CASSIQDSDGYTF.

A few counts support this clone. The chain employs TRBV7-8 and TRBJ1-4; D gene uncertain. Germline lookup yields CDR1 SGHVS and CDR2 FQNEAQ. The CDR3 contains 15 residues. V lost 1 base and J 3 bases, leaving 9 bases between the germline ends. DNA of the CDR3: TGTGCCAGCAGCTTAGGGGGAGTACCTAATGAAAAACTGTTTTTT. It specifies CASSLGGVPNEKLFF. Using reference TRBV7-8 and TRBJ1-4 for the parts outside the CDR3, the full variable domain is GAGVSQSPRYKVAKRGQDVALRCDPISGHVSLFWYQQALGQGPEFLTYFQNEAQLDKSGLPSDRFFAERPEGSVSTLKIQRTQQEDSAVYLCASSLGGVPNEKLFFGSGTQLSVL.

The gene calls are TRBV29-1 and TRBJ2-7; D possibly corresponds to TRBD2 (6 bases). The CDR3 has 14 residues. The ends were cut back, 7 bases at V and 0 bases at J, with 16 bases in the middle. The germline V gene has CDR1 SQVTM and CDR2 ANQGSEA. CDR3 in amino acids: CSGAGFSSSYEQYF. In nucleotides, the CDR3 is TGCAGCGGAGCGGGTTTTTCTAGCTCCTACGAGCAGTACTTC.

The J gene is TRBJ2-7, the V gene TRBV9; 8 bases are shared with TRBD1. In germline, CDR1 is SGDLS, CDR2 YYNGEE. Trimming cost V 3 bases and J 9 bases; bases outside gene matches: 14. CDR3 length: 15 amino acids. The CDR3 nucleotides read TGTGCCAGCAGCGCCGCGGGGCAGGGGGCTGTCGGGCAGTACTTC. Translating it yields CASSAAGQGAVGQYF. Full variable domain (rest looked up from reference TRBV9 and TRBJ2-7): DSGVTQTPKHLITATGQRVTLRCSPRSGDLSVYWYQQSLDQGLQFLIQYYNGEERAKGNILERFSAQQFPDLHSELNLSSLELGDSALYFCASSAAGQGAVGQYFGPGTRLTVT.

This chain uses TRBV5-4 with TRBJ2-1, with D hard to call. Germline V gene data show CDR1 as SGHNT and CDR2 as YYREEE (reference sequence). V lost 0 bases to trimming and J lost 9 bases, with 4 bases between them. This CDR3 contains 11 residues. CDR3 coding DNA: TGTGCCAGCAGCTTGGTTCGTGAGCAGTTCTTC. It specifies CASSLVREQFF.

This clone was detected a few times. The chain employs TRBV7-8 and TRBJ1-2; D is unclear. The ends were cut back, 5 bases at V and 7 bases at J, with 17 bases in the middle. The CDR3 length is 14 residues. CDR1 is SGHVS, CDR2 FQNEAQ, per germline. The CDR3 reads CASSPQVLLGGYTF. Here the CDR3 DNA reads TGTGCCAGCAGCCCGCAGGTCCTTTTGGGTGGCTACACCTTC.

V gene TRBV19 combines with J gene TRBJ2-1; D gene ambiguous. CDR1 is LNHDA and CDR2 is SQIVND in the germline V gene (reference sequence). The CDR3 length is 17 residues. The germline V and J ends were trimmed by 0 bases and 7 bases, with 19 bases remaining between them. In nucleotides, the CDR3 is TGTGCCAGTAGTATAGAATTTCTTGGATCCCTAGTTAATGAGCAGTTCTTC. Translated: CASSIEFLGSLVNEQFF.

This clone was observed a handful of times. This rearrangement joins TRBV21-1 to TRBJ2-1; the table's D call, TRBD1, was not checked against the DNA. TRBV21-1 is a listed pseudogene. The CDR3 extends over 15 amino acids. CDR3 protein: CASSGGTGSYNEQFF. The CDR3 nucleotides read TGTGCCAGCAGCGGGGGGACAGGCTCCTACAATGAGCAGTTCTTC.

This clone showed up just a few times. V gene TRBV28 combines with J gene TRBJ2-7; TRBD1 might be the D (6 bases). Germline V gene lookup returns CDR1 MDHEN and CDR2 SYDVKM. The CDR3 runs to 12 residues. V was trimmed by 5 bases and J by 7 bases, leaving 12 bases between them. The CDR3 region is CASSARGREQYF. CDR3 coding DNA: TGTGCCAGCAGTGCCAGGGGCCGGGAGCAGTACTTC. Complete variable domain (other parts from reference TRBV28 and TRBJ2-7): DVKVTQSSRYLVKRTGEKVFLECVQDMDHENMFWYRQDPGLGLRLIYFSYDVKMKEKGDIPEGYSVSREKKERFSLILESASTNQTSMYLCASSARGREQYFGPGTRLTVT.

The chain uses TRBV5-1 and TRBJ2-7; a possible D gene is TRBD1 (6 bases). CDR1 is SGHRS, CDR2 YFSETQ, per germline. Trimming took 2 bases from V and 6 from J, leaving 15 bases between them. There are 14 residues in the CDR3. The CDR3 nucleotides are TGCGCCAGCAGCTTACAACAGGGCCAGGTCGAGCAGTACTTC. It specifies CASSLQQGQVEQYF.